Below, 20 T cell receptor beta chains from the same sample are listed, as sequenced in a study of shared T cell receptors in the human thymus. Libraries were prepared by immunoSEQ multiplex PCR; TCRdb keeps only in-frame clonotypes and omits some of them. The sample carries more than 550,000 clones, 87% recorded once. This sample was also put to use in a study of human thymus T cells.

Sequencing used thymocytes. The receptors were sampled from a boy younger than two with a congenital heart defect.

This chain joins TRBV5-6 and TRBJ2-1; 12 positions match TRBD2. This CDR3 spans 19 amino acids. The V segment lost 4 bases and the J segment 0 bases; nucleotides outside the gene matches: 11. The germline V gene encodes CDR1 SGHDT and CDR2 YYEEEE. This chain's CDR3 is CASSPQTSGGQSSYNEQFF. The CDR3 DNA follows: TGTGCCAGCAGCCCCCAGACTAGCGGGGGCCAAAGCTCCTACAATGAGCAGTTCTTC.

The rearrangement links TRBV19 to TRBJ1-2; TRBD1 aligns across 8 bases. The length of the CDR3 is 12 residues. Germline-derived CDR1 and CDR2 are LNHDA and SQIVND (reference sequence). V was clipped by 9 bases and J by 2 bases; unmatched bases: 2. The CDR3 spells CASTGGNYGYTF. In nucleotides, the CDR3 is TGTGCCAGCACAGGGGGGAACTATGGCTACACCTTC. Full variable domain (missing parts from reference TRBV19 and TRBJ1-2): DGGITQSPKYLFRKEGQNVTLSCEQNLNHDAMYWYRQDPGQGLRLIYYSQIVNDFQKGDIAEGYSVSREKKESFPLTVTSAQKNPTAFYLCASTGGNYGYTFGSGTRLTVV.

The CDR3 reads CASSLNRDSTDTQYF. CDR3 nucleotide sequence: TGTGCCAGCAGCTTAAACCGGGACTCCACAGATACGCAGTATTTT. This sequence joins TRBV5-4 and TRBJ2-3; D possibly corresponds to TRBD2 (6 bases). This CDR3 has 15 residues. V lost 2 bases and J 2 bases, leaving 12 bases between the germline ends. CDR1 is SGHNT, CDR2 YYREEE, per germline (reference sequence).

The chain has TRBV15 and TRBJ2-1; 11 bases fit TRBD1. This CDR3 comprises 17 residues. J was trimmed by 7 bases and V by 4 bases; bases with no gene match: 12. Germline V CDR1 and CDR2: LNHNV, YYDKDF (reference sequence). The CDR3 DNA reads TGTGCCACCAGCATAAACCTCGGGACAGGGGGGAGAAATGAGCAGTTCTTC. Its protein product is CATSINLGTGGRNEQFF.

A note on this clone: Other DNA variants within this sample encode the same CDR3. The rearrangement joins TRBV7-9 to TRBJ1-5, with a tentative D call TRBD1 (6 bases). CDR3 length equals 15 residues. V lost 1 base and J 2 bases, leaving 9 bases between the germline ends. Germline V gene sequence: CDR1 SEHNR, CDR2 FQNEAQ (reference sequence). The CDR3 loop reads CASSLGGGGNQPQHF. CDR3 nucleotide sequence: TGTGCCAGCAGCTTAGGAGGGGGGGGCAATCAGCCCCAGCATTTT.

The chain carries TRBV6-5 and TRBJ2-5, with 9 bases fitting TRBD2. V lost 7 bases and J lost 1; bases outside the gene matches: 7. CDR1 is MNHEY and CDR2 is SVGAGI in the germline V gene. The CDR3 has 15 residues. The CDR3 DNA follows: TGTGCCAGCACCCCGGGACTAGCTCCCCAAGAGACCCAGTACTTC. This codes for CASTPGLAPQETQYF.

This clone was found a few times. The rearrangement links TRBV4-3 to TRBJ1-2; 7 bases are a match to TRBD1. The CDR3 has 19 amino acids. V lost 0 bases and J lost 4; bases outside the gene matches: 17. Per germline, CDR1 LGHNA and CDR2 YSLEER. CDR3 DNA sequence: TGCGCCAGCAGCCAAGATCGGGGCGTCAAGACAGGGAATGCCTATGGCTACACCTTC. It specifies CASSQDRGVKTGNAYGYTF.

CDR3 sequence reads: CASSSPTRECTEAFF. In DNA form, the CDR3 reads TGTGCCAGTAGTTCGCCGACAAGGGAGTGCACTGAAGCTTTCTTT. The chain employs TRBV19 and TRBJ1-1; no clear D. The V gene lost 5 bases and the J gene lost 4 bases, with 17 bases spanning the gap. The CDR3 totals 15 residues. Germline V gene lookup returns CDR1 LNHDA and CDR2 SQIVND (reference sequence). The whole variable domain, filled in from reference TRBV19 and TRBJ1-1, reads DGGITQSPKYLFRKEGQNVTLSCEQNLNHDAMYWYRQDPGQGLRLIYYSQIVNDFQKGDIAEGYSVSREKKESFPLTVTSAQKNPTAFYLCASSSPTRECTEAFFGQGTRLTVV.

V usage is TRBV27 and J usage is TRBJ2-1; 13 bases fit TRBD2. Germline V lookup: CDR1 MNHEY, CDR2 SMNVEV (reference sequence). The V and J ends lost 3 bases and 6 bases, in that order; junction bases with no gene match: 8. CDR3 length: 17 residues. DNA for the CDR3: TGTGCCAGCAGTTTGGTCGGGACTAGCGGGAAGGCCAATGAGCAGTTCTTC. It specifies CASSLVGTSGKANEQFF.

V usage is TRBV7-2 and J usage is TRBJ2-7; possible D gene TRBD1, 6 bases. V was trimmed by 4 bases and J by 2 bases, leaving 12 bases between them. Germline V CDR1 and CDR2: SGHTA, FQGNSA. This CDR3 has 14 amino acids. The CDR3 is CASSWGTQPYEQYF. As DNA, the CDR3 is TGTGCCAGCAGCTGGGGGACACAACCCTACGAGCAGTACTTC. Full variable domain (remainder filled in from reference TRBV7-2 and TRBJ2-7): GAGVSQSPSNKVTEKGKDVELRCDPISGHTALYWYRQSLGQGLEFLIYFQGNSAPDKSGLPSDRFSAERTGGSVSTLTIQRTQQEDSAVYLCASSWGTQPYEQYFGPGTRLTVT.

V usage is TRBV7-9 and J usage is TRBJ2-3, with TRBD1 as a possible D gene (6 bases). Trimming stripped 4 bases from V and 11 bases from J, with 13 bases between. From germline, CDR1 is SEHNR and CDR2 FQNEAQ (reference sequence). This CDR3 spans 12 amino acids. The CDR3 loop reads CASSWTAREQYF. CDR3 coding DNA: TGTGCCAGCAGCTGGACAGCCCGGGAGCAGTATTTT.

CDR3 protein: CASSLEPPPVTDCYTF. CDR3 in DNA: TGTGCCAGCAGCTTAGAACCCCCTCCCGTGACAGACTGCTACACCTTC. V and J are TRBV7-9 and TRBJ1-2; a weak D match, TRBD1 (5 bases). Per germline, CDR1 SEHNR and CDR2 FQNEAQ (reference sequence). Between the trimmed V and J ends, which lost 1 base and 9 bases, there was a span of 21 bases. This CDR3 comprises 16 residues. Based on the CDR3 plus reference TRBV7-9 and TRBJ1-2, the full variable domain is DTGVSQNPRHKITKRGQNVTFRCDPISEHNRLYWYRQTLGQGPEFLTYFQNEAQLEKSRLLSDRFSAERPKGSFSTLEIQRTEQGDSAMYLCASSLEPPPVTDCYTFGSGTRLTVV.

The genes are TRBV7-2 and TRBJ2-7; perhaps TRBD1 as D (6 bases). The CDR3 is made up of 18 amino acids. The V gene's germline CDR1 is SGHTA and CDR2 FQGNSA. V was clipped by 3 bases and J by 2 bases, with 23 bases between them. In nucleotides, the CDR3 is TGTGCCAGCAGCTTCCTTTGGGACAAACATTACCCCACCTACGAGCAGTACTTC. Encoded protein: CASSFLWDKHYPTYEQYF.

This chain links TRBV5-8 with TRBJ2-3; 9 bases match TRBD2. This CDR3 contains 20 residues. V was pared by 0 bases and J by 0 bases, with 14 bases of the junction left unmatched. Germline-derived CDR1 and CDR2 are SGHTS and YDEGEE. The CDR3 bases are TGTGCCAGCAGCTTGGCGGGAGAGACTAGCGGAGTGCCTAGCACAGATACGCAGTATTTT. This gives the protein CASSLAGETSGVPSTDTQYF. Combining the CDR3 with reference TRBV5-8 and TRBJ2-3 gives the whole variable domain EAGVTQSPTHLIKTRGQQATLRCSPISGHTSVYWYQQALGLGLQFLLWYDEGEERNRGNFPPRFSGRQFPNYSSELNVNALELEDSALYLCASSLAGETSGVPSTDTQYFGPGTRLTVL.

This chain links TRBV5-5 with TRBJ1-5, with 7 positions matching TRBD1. The length of the CDR3 is 14 residues. The germline V gene has CDR1 SGHKS and CDR2 YYEKEE (reference sequence). V lost 5 bases and J lost 7; bases outside the gene matches: 9. The CDR3 bases are TGTGCCAGCAGTTTCGACAGGGAGGACCAGCCCCAGCATTTT. This codes for CASSFDREDQPQHF.

This rearrangement joins TRBV11-2 to TRBJ2-7; D perhaps matches TRBD1 (6 bases). Germline CDR1 is SGHAT and CDR2 is FQNNGV. V lost 5 bases and J 2 bases, leaving 19 bases between the germline ends. The CDR3 has 16 amino acids. The CDR3 here is CASSDIRDKGPYEQYF. CDR3 DNA: TGTGCCAGCAGCGATATCCGGGACAAGGGACCCTACGAGCAGTACTTC.

The rearrangement links TRBV7-2 to TRBJ2-3; 8 bases are shared with TRBD2. The junction had 17 bases not matched to a gene; V was cut back by 0 bases and J by 0 bases. The CDR3 has 21 residues. Germline-derived CDR1 and CDR2 are SGHTA and FQGNSA. The CDR3 loop is CASSLALVREVNPLSTDTQYF. The DNA for the CDR3 is TGTGCCAGCAGCTTAGCCTTGGTGCGGGAGGTAAACCCGCTCAGCACAGATACGCAGTATTTT.

The V gene is TRBV5-8, the J gene TRBJ2-3; 9 positions agree with TRBD2. The ends lost 4 bases at V and 3 bases at J; junction bases unmatched: 9. The CDR3 loop spans 16 amino acids. Per germline, CDR1 SGHTS and CDR2 YDEGEE. The CDR3 loop is CASSPLVSGRTDTQYF. CDR3 nucleotides: TGTGCCAGCAGCCCACTCGTTAGCGGGAGAACAGATACGCAGTATTTT. The entire variable domain, with the rest obtained from reference TRBV5-8 and TRBJ2-3, is as follows: EAGVTQSPTHLIKTRGQQATLRCSPISGHTSVYWYQQALGLGLQFLLWYDEGEERNRGNFPPRFSGRQFPNYSSELNVNALELEDSALYLCASSPLVSGRTDTQYFGPGTRLTVL.

The J gene is TRBJ1-4, the V gene TRBV4-1; D is possibly TRBD1 (6 bases). The CDR3 spans 15 residues. CDR1 is MGHRA, CDR2 YSYEKL, per germline. The V and J ends lost 1 base and 4 bases respectively, with 10 bases between them. The chain's CDR3 is CASSQGEGDNEKLFF. DNA of the CDR3: TGCGCCAGCAGCCAAGGGGAGGGGGATAATGAAAAACTGTTTTTT.

The chain couples TRBV4-3 to TRBJ1-6; D not certain. The CDR3 loop spans 16 amino acids. The germline V gene has CDR1 LGHNA and CDR2 YSLEER. V gave up 6 bases and J gave up 5 bases, with 17 bases separating them. The CDR3 is CASRKNRTCNNSPLHF. The CDR3 DNA sequence: TGCGCCAGCAGAAAAAATCGGACTTGCAATAATTCACCCCTCCACTTT.